Following are 14 T cell receptor beta chains from one sample sequenced in a study of blood T cell repertoires in COVID-19. Clones were read by immunoSEQ multiplex PCR, and TCRdb kept only the in-frame ones, dropping some. The sample lists 84,000 or so clones; around 75% were seen once. Material: peripheral blood. The receptors were sampled from a man aged 65 to 85 with COVID-19, enrolled during active disease.

V usage is TRBV7-2 and J usage is TRBJ2-2; tentative D call: TRBD1 (5 bases). Germline CDR1 reads SGHTA; CDR2 reads FQGNSA. The CDR3 totals 15 residues. Trimming left V 4 bases short and J 2 bases short, with 11 bases between. Written as DNA, the CDR3 is TGTGCCAGCAGCTACTATCAGGGAAACACCGGGGAGCTGTTTTTT. This encodes CASSYYQGNTGELFF. The full variable domain, rest sourced from reference TRBV7-2 and TRBJ2-2, is GAGVSQSPSNKVTEKGKDVELRCDPISGHTALYWYRQSLGQGLEFLIYFQGNSAPDKSGLPSDRFSAERTGGSVSTLTIQRTQQEDSAVYLCASSYYQGNTGELFFGEGSRLTVL.

This clone was counted at least ten times. The chain has TRBV5-4 and TRBJ2-2; a weak D match, TRBD1 (5 bases). The germline CDR1 and CDR2 sequences are SGHNT and YYREEE (reference sequence). Between the trimmed V and J ends, which lost 2 bases and 1 base, there was a span of 12 bases. The CDR3 is 16 residues long. The CDR3 region has the DNA TGTGCCAGCAGCTTTTGGGGCCGGAAGAACACCGGGGAGCTGTTTTTT. This gives the protein CASSFWGRKNTGELFF.

The V and J genes are TRBV5-4 and TRBJ2-7; D possibly corresponds to TRBD2 (6 bases). The length of the CDR3 is 14 residues. The germline gives CDR1 SGHNT, CDR2 YYREEE (reference sequence). Trimming took 0 bases from V and 6 from J, leaving 13 bases between them. The CDR3 DNA follows: TGTGCCAGCAGCTTGGAGGGAGGCTTTCTCGAGCAGTACTTC. Its protein product is CASSLEGGFLEQYF.

This chain uses TRBV6-2 or TRBV6-3 with TRBJ2-3, with TRBD2 matching 8 bases. Per the germline V gene, CDR1 is MNHEY and CDR2 is SVGEGT. The CDR3 length is 16 residues. After removal of 5 bases from V and 3 bases from J, the junction contained 10 bases not matched to a gene. CDR3 DNA: TGTGCCAGCAGTGGGCCACCGGGACTAGGGACAGATACGCAGTATTTT. This encodes CASSGPPGLGTDTQYF.

This clone came up many times. The chain recombines TRBV7-9 with TRBJ1-4; unclear D gene. CDR1 SEHNR and CDR2 FQNEAQ come from the germline V gene (reference sequence). Trimming took off 5 bases at V and 2 bases at J, with 12 bases between the two ends. This CDR3 is 15 amino acids long. As DNA, the CDR3 is TGTGCCAGCAGCCTTAAAGGAGGGACTAATGAAAAACTGTTTTTT. Its protein is CASSLKGGTNEKLFF.

This sequence joins TRBV19 and TRBJ1-5, with 8 bases identical to TRBD1. Germline V gene sequence: CDR1 LNHDA, CDR2 SQIVND (reference sequence). The junction had 8 bases not matched to a gene; V was cut back by 5 bases and J by 5 bases. The CDR3 has 15 amino acids. CDR3 sequence reads: CASSPGQGSYQPQHF. DNA of the CDR3: TGTGCCAGTAGTCCTGGACAGGGAAGCTATCAGCCCCAGCATTTT.

Comments on this clone: The same CDR3 also results from other DNA sequences found in this sample. The chain is built from TRBV7-9 and TRBJ2-5; TRBD2 is a possible D gene (5 bases). The CDR3 has 11 residues. Trimming stripped 5 bases from V and 5 bases from J, with 6 bases between. Germline V gene data show CDR1 as SEHNR and CDR2 as FQNEAQ (reference sequence). The CDR3 region has the DNA TGTGCCAGCAGCCGAGGGGAGACCCAGTACTTC. This codes for CASSRGETQYF. Looking up the rest from reference TRBV7-9 and TRBJ2-5 gives the full variable domain: DTGVSQNPRHKITKRGQNVTFRCDPISEHNRLYWYRQTLGQGPEFLTYFQNEAQLEKSRLLSDRFSAERPKGSFSTLEIQRTEQGDSAMYLCASSRGETQYFGPGTRLLVL.

This clone was detected once. The genes are TRBV5-6 and TRBJ2-5; 9 bases line up with TRBD1. Trimming took 4 bases from V and 1 from J; bases not matched to a gene: 8. Germline V lookup: CDR1 SGHDT, CDR2 YYEEEE. The CDR3 sequence is 16 residues long. The CDR3 loop is CASSPGTGTLQETQYF. The CDR3 bases are TGTGCCAGCAGCCCTGGGACAGGGACACTCCAAGAGACCCAGTACTTC.

V and J are TRBV10-2 and TRBJ2-7; 7 nucleotides agree with TRBD2. Trimming removed 3 bases from V and 2 bases from J; junction bases left unmatched: 13. Germline-derived CDR1 and CDR2 are WSHSY and SAAADI. This CDR3 has 17 residues. The CDR3 spells CASSEMPGPGGAYEQYF. The CDR3, as DNA: TGCGCCAGCAGTGAAATGCCCGGTCCGGGAGGCGCCTACGAGCAGTACTTC.

The gene calls are TRBV15 and TRBJ1-3, with 7 bases matching TRBD1. Germline V CDR1 and CDR2: LNHNV, YYDKDF (reference sequence). The CDR3 consists of 15 residues. The junction had 7 bases not matched to a gene; V was cut back by 0 bases and J by 8 bases. The CDR3 is CATSRETGLRDTIYF. The CDR3 DNA follows: TGTGCCACCAGCAGAGAGACAGGGCTCAGGGACACCATATATTTT.

The genes are TRBV2 and TRBJ1-2; 8 positions match TRBD1. Germline V CDR1 and CDR2: SNHLY, FYNNEI. V trimming: 3 bases; J trimming: 8 bases; junction bases outside the gene matches: 14. The CDR3 consists of 16 residues. CDR3 residues: CASSELWTGLSGGYTF. Written as DNA, the CDR3 is TGTGCCAGCAGTGAGCTCTGGACAGGGCTATCGGGCGGCTACACCTTC. The whole variable domain, remainder taken from reference TRBV2 and TRBJ1-2, is EPEVTQTPSHQVTQMGQEVILRCVPISNHLYFYWYRQILGQKVEFLVSFYNNEISEKSEIFDDQFSVERPDGSNFTLKIRSTKLEDSAMYFCASSELWTGLSGGYTFGSGTRLTVV.

The V call is TRBV28, the J call TRBJ1-3; D not resolved. Between the trimmed V and J ends, which lost 5 bases and 4 bases, there was a span of 6 bases. CDR3 size: 12 residues. Germline V gene sequence: CDR1 MDHEN, CDR2 SYDVKM. The CDR3 is CASSTTGNTIYF. CDR3 in DNA: TGTGCCAGCAGTACTACAGGAAACACCATATATTTT.

This clone was observed a handful of times. The chain combines TRBV5-5 with TRBJ2-2; 8 nucleotides align to TRBD2. The germline gives CDR1 SGHKS, CDR2 YYEKEE (reference sequence). The CDR3 extends over 16 amino acids. Trimming at V came to 4 bases and at J to 6 bases, leaving 11 bases not matched to a gene. CDR3 coding DNA: TGTGCCAGCAGCATAGGACTAGCCATTCTGTCCGGGGAGCTGTTTTTT. Protein: CASSIGLAILSGELFF.

This chain links TRBV7-9 with TRBJ2-7; a possible D gene is TRBD1 (5 bases). Trimming removed 5 bases from V and 9 bases from J, with 11 bases in between. The germline V gene has CDR1 SEHNR and CDR2 FQNEAQ (reference sequence). The CDR3 loop spans 11 amino acids. CDR3 protein: CASSRRTSQYF. CDR3 nucleotides: TGTGCCAGCAGCCGTAGGACATCGCAGTACTTC.